This T cell receptor (beta chain) was sequenced in a study of OX40 agonist ivuxolimab in advanced cancers. Study in general: Patients received ivuxolimab, an agonistic anti-OX40 (CD134) antibody. Patients with hepatocellular carcinoma, melanoma, renal cell or head and neck cancer made up the dose-escalation patients. Three patients, one with hepatocellular carcinoma and two with cutaneous melanoma, achieved partial responses.

Sequencing was performed with immunoSEQ multiplex PCR; in TCRdb, only in-frame clones are kept and a portion is missing. The sample records some 67,000 clones, about 91% being singletons. In germline, CDR1 is MNHEY, CDR2 SVGAGI. Trimming pared 2 bases from V and 6 bases from J, leaving 3 bases between. The CDR3 has 11 residues. The study's findings and limits: The study found that CD8+ T cells averaged more expanded clones than CD4+.

On this clone: Its specificity is not known.

The receptor was isolated from an adult with an advanced solid tumor such as melanoma, head and neck, liver or kidney cancer. The sample consisted of CD4+ or CD8+ T cells sorted from blood, taken in a trial of the OX40 agonist ivuxolimab. The chain is built from TRBV6-5 and TRBJ2-3; no firm D call. The CDR3 nucleotides are TGTGCCAGCAGTTACAGGGATACGCAGTATTTT. The encoded protein is CASSYRDTQYF.